This T cell receptor beta chain was recovered during a study of cytotoxic CD8 clonotypes in ibrutinib-treated CLL. The overall study: The patient breakdown showed more than 9 relapsed/refractory and around 16 treatment-naive cases, with about 17 IGHV unmutated. Timing of response sample collection was a median around twelve months after treatment start, with a range of 6 to 36. Study-level points and caveats: Few clonotypes were public, and these shrank or held steady under treatment.

The CDR3 spans 15 residues. The germline V gene encodes CDR1 LGHNA and CDR2 YNFKEQ. The V and J ends lost 4 bases and 0 bases, in that order; junction bases with no gene match: 6. Remarks on this clone: The antigen is unknown.

The table came from immunoSEQ multiplex PCR; TCRdb's copy has only in-frame clones and leaves some out. The table lists around 140,000 clones, roughly 76% of them singletons. The clonotype comes from a human donor with chronic lymphocytic leukemia. The sequenced sample was PBMCs, obtained after 24 months of ibrutinib treatment. The V gene is TRBV4-2, the J gene TRBJ2-7; 7 nucleotides line up with TRBD2. The CDR3 DNA is TGTGCCAGCAGCCGCGCCGGGGGGTCCTCCTACGAGCAGTACTTC. Its translation is CASSRAGGSSYEQYF.